The 6 T cell receptor beta chains below all came from one sample that was sequenced in a study of blood T cell repertoires in COVID-19. Generated by immunoSEQ multiplex PCR, the TCRdb table keeps only in-frame clones and is missing some. The data show a few hundred thousand clones, with just over 85% seen just once and approximately 4.8% held by the top ten. Sequences were obtained from peripheral blood. The source is a man aged 45-65 years with acute or convalescent COVID-19.

This clone appeared once. The V call is TRBV5-1, the J call TRBJ1-2; D call uncertain. V was cut by 2 bases and J by 0 bases, with 11 bases left in between. Per germline, CDR1 SGHRS and CDR2 YFSETQ. CDR3 length: 15 amino acids. For the CDR3, the DNA is TGCGCCAGCAGCTTCGACACCACCGCTAACTATGGCTACACCTTC. Translation: CASSFDTTANYGYTF.

This rearrangement joins TRBV6-5 to TRBJ1-4; D not resolved. Germline CDR1 MNHEY, CDR2 SVGAGI. V was pared by 6 bases and J by 2 bases, with 10 bases between. The CDR3 is 14 amino acids. CDR3 residues: CASRTPTTNEKLFF. CDR3 bases: TGTGCCAGCAGGACACCTACCACTAATGAAAAACTGTTTTTT.

This chain joins TRBV6-4 and TRBJ2-2; perhaps TRBD1 as D (5 bases). The CDR3 loop spans 14 amino acids. Germline CDR1 reads MRHNA; CDR2 reads SNTAGT. Trimming pared 0 bases from V and 6 bases from J, leaving 8 bases between. The CDR3 DNA sequence: TGTGCCAGCAGTGACTCGCACAGGCCCGGGGAGCTGTTTTTT. Its protein is CASSDSHRPGELFF.

CDR3 amino acids: CASSEGRQDYGYTF. In DNA form, the CDR3 reads TGTGCCAGCAGTGAGGGGCGACAAGACTATGGCTACACCTTC. The chain has TRBV2 and TRBJ1-2; D perhaps matches TRBD1 (5 bases). Per germline, CDR1 SNHLY and CDR2 FYNNEI. This CDR3 is built from 14 residues. V was cut by 3 bases and J by 3 bases, with 11 bases left in between. The whole variable domain, remainder taken from reference TRBV2 and TRBJ1-2, is EPEVTQTPSHQVTQMGQEVILRCVPISNHLYFYWYRQILGQKVEFLVSFYNNEISEKSEIFDDQFSVERPDGSNFTLKIRSTKLEDSAMYFCASSEGRQDYGYTFGSGTRLTVV.

The sample holds one count of this clone. The genes are TRBV18 and TRBJ1-1; the match to TRBD1 covers 7 bases. Germline CDR1 and CDR2: KGHSH and LQKENI. The V segment lost 6 bases and the J segment 0 bases; nucleotides outside the gene matches: 1. The CDR3 has 13 amino acids. CDR3 nucleotide sequence: TGTGCCAGCTCGGGGACAGTGAACACTGAAGCTTTCTTT. Its protein product is CASSGTVNTEAFF.

This chain connects TRBV10-3 to TRBJ2-7; the match to TRBD1 covers 9 bases. CDR1 is ENHRY and CDR2 is SYGVKD in the germline V gene. The CDR3 spans 13 residues. V was clipped by 6 bases and J by 4 bases; unmatched bases: 4. The CDR3 nucleotides are TGTGCCATCAGCGGGACAGGGAGTTACGAGCAGTACTTC. Its protein is CAISGTGSYEQYF.